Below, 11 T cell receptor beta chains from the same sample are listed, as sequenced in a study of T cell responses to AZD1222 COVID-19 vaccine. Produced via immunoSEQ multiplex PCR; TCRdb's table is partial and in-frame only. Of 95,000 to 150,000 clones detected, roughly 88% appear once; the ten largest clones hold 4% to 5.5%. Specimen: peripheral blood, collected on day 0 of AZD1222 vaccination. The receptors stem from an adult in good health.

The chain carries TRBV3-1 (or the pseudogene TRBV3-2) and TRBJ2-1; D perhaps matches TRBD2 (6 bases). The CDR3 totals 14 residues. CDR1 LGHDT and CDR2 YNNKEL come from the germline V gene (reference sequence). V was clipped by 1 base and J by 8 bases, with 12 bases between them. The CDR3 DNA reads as TGTGCCAGCAGCCAAGTTCGGGAGTGGGATGAGCAGTTCTTC. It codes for CASSQVREWDEQFF.

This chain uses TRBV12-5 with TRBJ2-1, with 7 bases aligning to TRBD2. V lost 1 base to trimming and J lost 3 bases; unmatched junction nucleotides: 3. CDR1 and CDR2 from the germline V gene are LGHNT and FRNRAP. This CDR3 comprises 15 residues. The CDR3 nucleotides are TGTGCTAGTGGTTTGGAAGCGGGGTACTACAATGAGCAGTTCTTC. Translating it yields CASGLEAGYYNEQFF.

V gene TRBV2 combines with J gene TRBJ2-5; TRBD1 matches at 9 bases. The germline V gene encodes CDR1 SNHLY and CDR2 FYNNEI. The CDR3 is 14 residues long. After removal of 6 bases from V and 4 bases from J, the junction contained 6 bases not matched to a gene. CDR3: CASSGRDRVETQYF. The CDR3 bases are TGTGCCAGCAGCGGCCGGGACAGGGTAGAGACCCAGTACTTC.

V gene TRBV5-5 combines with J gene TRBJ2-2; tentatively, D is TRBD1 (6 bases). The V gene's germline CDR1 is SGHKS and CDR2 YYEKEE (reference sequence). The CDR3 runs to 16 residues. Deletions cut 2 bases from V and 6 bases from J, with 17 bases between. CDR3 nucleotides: TGTGCCAGCAGCTTTCGACAGAATTCAGGGGCCGGGGAGCTGTTTTTT. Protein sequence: CASSFRQNSGAGELFF. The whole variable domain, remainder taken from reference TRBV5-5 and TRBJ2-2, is DAGVTQSPTHLIKTRGQQVTLRCSPISGHKSVSWYQQVLGQGPQFIFQYYEKEERGRGNFPDRFSARQFPNYSSELNVNALLLGDSALYLCASSFRQNSGAGELFFGEGSRLTVL.

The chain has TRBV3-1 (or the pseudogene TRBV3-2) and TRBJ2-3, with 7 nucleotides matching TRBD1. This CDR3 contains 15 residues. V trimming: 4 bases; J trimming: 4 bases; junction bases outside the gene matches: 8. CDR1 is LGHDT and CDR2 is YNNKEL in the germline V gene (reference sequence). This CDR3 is CASSPPDRYADTQYF. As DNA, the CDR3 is TGTGCCAGCAGCCCTCCGGACAGGTACGCAGATACGCAGTATTTT.

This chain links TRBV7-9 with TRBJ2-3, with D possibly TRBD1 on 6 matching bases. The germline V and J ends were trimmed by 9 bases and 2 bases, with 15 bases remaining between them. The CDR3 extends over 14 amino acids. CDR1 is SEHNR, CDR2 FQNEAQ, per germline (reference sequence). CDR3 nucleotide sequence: TGTGCCAGTCGGGACACAGCTATCACAGATACGCAGTATTTT. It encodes CASRDTAITDTQYF.

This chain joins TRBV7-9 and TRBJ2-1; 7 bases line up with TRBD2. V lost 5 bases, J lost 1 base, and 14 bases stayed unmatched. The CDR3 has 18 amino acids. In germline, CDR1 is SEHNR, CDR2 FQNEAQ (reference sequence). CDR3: CASSPLAGGGKSYNEQFF. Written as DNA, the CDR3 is TGTGCCAGCAGCCCACTGGCTGGCGGGGGAAAATCCTACAATGAGCAGTTCTTC.

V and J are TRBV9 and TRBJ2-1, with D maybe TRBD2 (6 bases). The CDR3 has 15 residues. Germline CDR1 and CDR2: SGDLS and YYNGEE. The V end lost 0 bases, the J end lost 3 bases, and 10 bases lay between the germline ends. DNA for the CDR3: TGTGCCAGCAGCGTAGAAAACGGGGGCTACAATGAGCAGTTCTTC. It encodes CASSVENGGYNEQFF.

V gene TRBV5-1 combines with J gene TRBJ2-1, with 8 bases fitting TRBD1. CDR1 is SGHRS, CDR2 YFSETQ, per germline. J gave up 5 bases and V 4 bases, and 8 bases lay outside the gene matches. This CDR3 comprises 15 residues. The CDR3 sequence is CASSPRDRSNNEQFF. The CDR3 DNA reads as TGCGCCAGCAGCCCCCGGGACAGGAGTAACAATGAGCAGTTCTTC.

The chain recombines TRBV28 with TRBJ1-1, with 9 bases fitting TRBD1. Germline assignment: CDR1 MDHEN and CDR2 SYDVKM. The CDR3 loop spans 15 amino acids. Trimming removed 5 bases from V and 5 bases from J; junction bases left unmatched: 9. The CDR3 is CASSPNRGQHTEAFF. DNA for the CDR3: TGTGCCAGCAGTCCGAACAGGGGGCAACATACTGAAGCTTTCTTT.

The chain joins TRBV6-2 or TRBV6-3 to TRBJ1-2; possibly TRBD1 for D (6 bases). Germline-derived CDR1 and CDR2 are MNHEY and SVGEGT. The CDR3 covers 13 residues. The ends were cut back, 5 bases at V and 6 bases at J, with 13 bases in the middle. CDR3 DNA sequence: TGTGCCAGCAGTCCAACAGGGTCACATGGCTACACCTTC. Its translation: CASSPTGSHGYTF.